This T cell receptor (beta chain) was observed in a study of shared clonotypes between healthy human individuals. Study-level information: Per-donor plates numbered three CD4 naive, three CD4 memory, two CD8 naive and one CD8 memory. Findings and caveats of the study: Sampling used blood alone; tissue repertoires probably differ.

Every subset had its genomic DNA shared out evenly among several immunoSEQ plates. Some clones are missing from TCRdb's copy, which holds only in-frame ones; the method was immunoSEQ multiplex PCR. The table lists a few hundred thousand clones, roughly 84% of them singletons. About this clone: The antigen remains undetermined.

This CDR3 contains 13 residues. CDR1 is MGHRA and CDR2 is YSYEKL in the germline V gene. Trimming pared 8 bases from V and 2 bases from J, leaving 11 bases between. Both CD45RO+ cells and CCR7-negative CD45RA+ TemRA cells were combined to make up CD8 memory. The receptor was isolated from a man younger than 30 in good health. This chain joins TRBV4-1 and TRBJ2-3, with D tentatively TRBD1 or TRBD2 (5 bases each). Sequenced input: memory CD8+ T cells sorted from blood. The subset was: CD45RO+ cells pooled with CCR7-negative TemRA cells. The DNA for the CDR3 is TGCGCCAGCGGGGGAATTCACACAGATACGCAGTATTTT. Residues: CASGGIHTDTQYF.